This T cell receptor beta chain was found in a study of blood T cell repertoires in COVID-19 (dated by TCRdb to about 2020). Notes on the research overall: Collaborator samples came from the United States, Italy and Spain and covered acute and convalescent phases of COVID-19. The material from the prospective study consisted of cDNA or gDNA derived from T cells, B-cell-depleted T cells, or PBMCs. Subjects who had been exposed to COVID-19, were actively infected with it, or had recovered from it provided the deeply sampled blood TCRbeta repertoires that made up the dataset. A freely available public database, intended as a resource for researchers studying the immune response to SARS-CoV-2, is where the repertoires were released. The samples were drawn from two sources: the first 160 participants of the ongoing ImmuneRACE study, and 1,254 subjects contributed by 6 global collaborators. Sample metadata almost always included a de-identified subject ID, COVID-19 status, age in years and sex. Where available, HLA class I and class II types were taken from metadata supplied by the sample provider and were not determined by assay-based typing. The research as a whole found: Clinical and demographic metadata were provided uncurated, with the amount varying by source and participant.

This clone was picked up a small number of times. No cognate antigen has been identified for it. No base-level quality is on record; no much larger clone is a single base apart. TCRbeta CDR3 regions were amplified from genomic DNA by means of the immunoSEQ Assay, a bias-controlled multiplex PCR. Regarding the original processing steps: Nucleated cell counts per sample were estimated from amplification of reference gene primers within the assay. Sequence reads were collapsed and filtered to measure the absolute abundance of every unique TCRbeta CDR3 rearrangement. Productive Simpson clonality was computed per sample as the square root of Simpson's diversity index over productive rearrangements. Sourced from immuneACCESS, this table was stored by TCRdb with only in-frame sequences that have V and J called. A share of the clones is absent; for the studies checked, an unresolved V gene accounts for under half, and the remainder has no known explanation. The V and J calls and clone size were taken over from that table, and D and trimming were inferred from the DNA. The table for this sample lists around 310,000 clones; roughly 90% of them were counted only once. Around 0.93% of the sample comes from the top ten.

From cysteine to phenylalanine, the CDR3 is 14 amino acids long. The CDR3 DNA has 42 bases and is translated from base 1. Via the germline V gene (reference sequence), CDR1 is LNHDA and CDR2 SQIVND. Unmatched junction bases come to 5, with V trimmed by 3 bases and J by 5 bases. One collaborating source in Seattle enrolled patients during active infection and followed them longitudinally through the course of disease. Whole blood was collected in K2EDTA tubes by collaborating institutions according to the institutions' own protocols. For TCRbeta analysis, collaborators shipped samples as frozen whole blood, isolated PBMCs, or DNA extracted from either of those sample types.

This clonotype was sampled from a woman between 40 and 55 years old with COVID-19, enrolled during active disease. The specimen sequenced was peripheral blood. The chain couples TRBV19 to TRBJ1-1, with 8 central nucleotides matching TRBD1. In nucleotide form, the sequence is TGTGCCAGTAGTATGAGGACAGGGACAACTGAAGCTTTCTTT. Its amino acids are CASSMRTGTTEAFF.